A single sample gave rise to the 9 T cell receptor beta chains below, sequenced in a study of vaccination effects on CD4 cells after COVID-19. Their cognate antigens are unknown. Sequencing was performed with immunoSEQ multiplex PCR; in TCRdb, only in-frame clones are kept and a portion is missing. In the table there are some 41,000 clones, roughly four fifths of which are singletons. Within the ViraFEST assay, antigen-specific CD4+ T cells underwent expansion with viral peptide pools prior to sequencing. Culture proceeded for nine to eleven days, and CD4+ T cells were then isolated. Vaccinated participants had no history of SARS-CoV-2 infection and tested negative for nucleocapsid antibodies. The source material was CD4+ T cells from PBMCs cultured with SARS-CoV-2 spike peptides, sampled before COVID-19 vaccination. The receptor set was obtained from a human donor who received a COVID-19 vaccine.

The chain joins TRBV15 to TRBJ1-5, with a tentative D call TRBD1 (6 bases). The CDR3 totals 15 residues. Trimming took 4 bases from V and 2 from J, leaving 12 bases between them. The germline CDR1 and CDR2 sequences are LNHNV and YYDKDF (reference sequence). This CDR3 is CATSMTRGGNQPQHF. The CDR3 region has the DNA TGTGCCACCAGCATGACCAGGGGAGGCAATCAGCCCCAGCATTTT.

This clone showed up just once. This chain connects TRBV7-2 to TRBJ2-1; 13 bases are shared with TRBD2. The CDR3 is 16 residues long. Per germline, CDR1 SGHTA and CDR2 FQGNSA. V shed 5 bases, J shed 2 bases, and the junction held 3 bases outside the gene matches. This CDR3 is CASSPTSGGAYNEQFF. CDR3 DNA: TGTGCCAGCAGCCCCACTAGCGGGGGGGCCTACAATGAGCAGTTCTTC.

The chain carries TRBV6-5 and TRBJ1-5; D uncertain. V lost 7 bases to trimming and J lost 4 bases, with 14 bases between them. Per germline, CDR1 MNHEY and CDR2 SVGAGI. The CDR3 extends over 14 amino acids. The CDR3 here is CASKPDYSNQPQHF. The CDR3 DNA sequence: TGTGCCAGCAAACCGGACTATTCGAATCAGCCCCAGCATTTT.

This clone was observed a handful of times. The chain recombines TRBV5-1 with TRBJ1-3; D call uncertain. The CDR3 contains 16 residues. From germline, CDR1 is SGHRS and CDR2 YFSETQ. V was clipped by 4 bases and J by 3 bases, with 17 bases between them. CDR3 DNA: TGCGCCAGCAGCGCGGGCCCTGAGAGACTTGGAAACACCATATATTTT. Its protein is CASSAGPERLGNTIYF.

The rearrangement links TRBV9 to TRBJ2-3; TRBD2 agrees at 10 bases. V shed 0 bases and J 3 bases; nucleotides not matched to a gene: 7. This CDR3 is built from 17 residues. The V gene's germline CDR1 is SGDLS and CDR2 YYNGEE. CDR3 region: CASSVALGTSVTDTQYF. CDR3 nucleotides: TGTGCCAGCAGCGTAGCCCTAGGGACTAGCGTGACAGATACGCAGTATTTT.

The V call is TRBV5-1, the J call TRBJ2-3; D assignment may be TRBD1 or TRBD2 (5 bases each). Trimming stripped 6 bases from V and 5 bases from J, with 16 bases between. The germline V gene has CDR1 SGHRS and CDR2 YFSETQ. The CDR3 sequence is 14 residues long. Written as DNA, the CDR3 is TGCGCCAGCAAAAGGGACCGCAAGAGAGATACGCAGTATTTT. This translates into CASKRDRKRDTQYF.

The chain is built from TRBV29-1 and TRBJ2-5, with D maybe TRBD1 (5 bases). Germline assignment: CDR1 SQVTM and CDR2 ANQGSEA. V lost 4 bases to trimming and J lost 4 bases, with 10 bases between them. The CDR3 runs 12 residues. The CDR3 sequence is CSVGSRAETQYF. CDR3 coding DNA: TGCAGCGTTGGGTCCAGGGCAGAGACCCAGTACTTC.

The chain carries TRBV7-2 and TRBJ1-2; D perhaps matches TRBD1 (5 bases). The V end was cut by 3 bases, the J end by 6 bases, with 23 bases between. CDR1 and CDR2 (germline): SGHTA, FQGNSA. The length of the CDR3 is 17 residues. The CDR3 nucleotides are TGTGCCAGCAGCTTCGGCCCGGGAGGGGCAGGCTCTAATGGCTACACCTTC. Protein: CASSFGPGGAGSNGYTF.

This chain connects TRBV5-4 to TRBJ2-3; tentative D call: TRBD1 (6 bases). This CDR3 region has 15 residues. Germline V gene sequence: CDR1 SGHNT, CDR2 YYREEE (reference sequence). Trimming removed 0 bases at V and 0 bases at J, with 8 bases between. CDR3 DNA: TGTGCCAGCAGCTTGGGGACAGTTAGCACAGATACGCAGTATTTT. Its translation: CASSLGTVSTDTQYF. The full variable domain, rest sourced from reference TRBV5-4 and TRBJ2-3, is ETGVTQSPTHLIKTRGQQVTLRCSSQSGHNTVSWYQQALGQGPQFIFQYYREEENGRGNFPPRFSGLQFPNYSSELNVNALELDDSALYLCASSLGTVSTDTQYFGPGTRLTVL.